These T cell receptor beta chains were read from a single sample in a study of blood T cell repertoires in COVID-19. Profiled with immunoSEQ multiplex PCR; TCRdb holds only in-frame clones, not every one. The data hold under 85,000 clones, with about 84% observed a single time. Sequences were obtained from peripheral blood. All receptors come from a man aged 50-60 years with COVID-19, enrolled during active disease. The CDR3 runs from the conserved cysteine through the conserved F or W. A D gene is named only where the DNA matches it firmly. Clone size is stated in some rows and not others, as once, few, many or a class when expanded.

j_gene: TRBJ2-1
d_gene: NA
v_gene: TRBV5-4
abundance: NA
CDR3nt: TGTGCCAGCAGCTCCCAAGGGGGGGGCTCCTACAATGAGCAGTTCTTC
CDR3aa: CASSSQGGGSYNEQFF

j_gene: TRBJ1-6
d_gene: NA
v_gene: TRBV2
abundance: NA
CDR3nt: TGTGCCAGCAAGAGAGACAACTTCTCACCCCTCCACTTT
CDR3aa: CASKRDNFSPLHF

j_gene: TRBJ1-1
d_gene: NA
v_gene: TRBV6-5
abundance: NA
CDR3nt: TGTGCCAGCAGTTACTTGGGGGCGGACACTGAAGCTTTCTTT
CDR3aa: CASSYLGADTEAFF

j_gene: TRBJ1-3
d_gene: TRBD1
v_gene: TRBV5-6
abundance: few
CDR3nt: TGTGCCAGCAGCGCTCCACAGGGGCTTTCTGGAAACACCATATATTTT
CDR3aa: CASSAPQGLSGNTIYF

j_gene: TRBJ1-2
d_gene: TRBD1
v_gene: TRBV27
abundance: NA
CDR3nt: TGTGCCAGCGGACGGACAGGGGTGGCCTATGGCTACACCTTC
CDR3aa: CASGRTGVAYGYTF

j_gene: TRBJ2-2
d_gene: TRBD1
v_gene: TRBV15
abundance: NA
CDR3nt: TGTGCCACCAGCCGGACCCGGACAGGGAGTAAGAACGGGGAGCTGTTTTTT
CDR3aa: CATSRTRTGSKNGELFF

j_gene: TRBJ2-3
d_gene: NA
v_gene: TRBV4-1
abundance: NA
CDR3nt: TGCGCCAGCAGCCCCCCCCTACGCTGGGCCAACACAGATACGCAGTATTTT
CDR3aa: CASSPPLRWANTDTQYF

j_gene: TRBJ2-1
d_gene: NA
v_gene: TRBV30
abundance: few
CDR3nt: TGTGCCTGGAGTATGGGGGGGGCTAACAATGAGCAGTTCTTC
CDR3aa: CAWSMGGANNEQFF

j_gene: TRBJ2-1
d_gene: TRBD1
v_gene: TRBV5-1
abundance: once
CDR3nt: TGCGCCAGCAGCTCCACGGGACAGATTACGCAGTTCTTC
CDR3aa: CASSSTGQITQFF

j_gene: TRBJ1-2
d_gene: NA
v_gene: TRBV13
abundance: NA
CDR3nt: TGTGCCAGCAGCTTAGCAACAGTGATCGGCTATGGCTACACCTTC
CDR3aa: CASSLATVIGYGYTF

j_gene: TRBJ1-2
d_gene: TRBD1
v_gene: TRBV5-8
abundance: NA
CDR3nt: TGTGCCAGCAGCCTACCGGGACAGGGGGCGAGTGGCTACACCTTC
CDR3aa: CASSLPGQGASGYTF

j_gene: TRBJ2-7
d_gene: TRBD1
v_gene: TRBV4-1
abundance: once
CDR3nt: TGCGCCAGCAGCCAAGAAGGACAGGGGAATATCTACGAGCAGTACTTC
CDR3aa: CASSQEGQGNIYEQYF

j_gene: TRBJ2-3
d_gene: TRBD2
v_gene: TRBV27
abundance: NA
CDR3nt: TGTGCCAGCAGTTATCGGGGGGGCGGTTCAGATACGCAGTATTTT
CDR3aa: CASSYRGGGSDTQYF

j_gene: TRBJ1-2
d_gene: TRBD1
v_gene: TRBV5-6
abundance: NA
CDR3nt: TGTGCCAGCAGCTTCTCCGGGACAGGGGATGGCTATGGCTACACCTTC
CDR3aa: CASSFSGTGDGYGYTF

j_gene: TRBJ1-5
d_gene: TRBD1
v_gene: TRBV6-6
abundance: few
CDR3nt: TGTGCCAGCAGCCGAACAGGGGTCAATCAGCCCCAGCATTTT
CDR3aa: CASSRTGVNQPQHF

j_gene: TRBJ2-3
d_gene: TRBD1
v_gene: TRBV9
abundance: once
CDR3nt: TGTGCCAGCAGCGCCAGGGGGAGTGGGACAGATACGCAGTATTTT
CDR3aa: CASSARGSGTDTQYF

j_gene: TRBJ2-3
d_gene: TRBD2
v_gene: TRBV2
abundance: NA
CDR3nt: TGTGCCAGCAGTGAAACTAGCGGGGACACAGATACGCAGTATTTT
CDR3aa: CASSETSGDTDTQYF

j_gene: TRBJ2-1
d_gene: NA
v_gene: TRBV5-5
abundance: NA
CDR3nt: TGTGCCAGCAGCTTGGGAGGCCAGAACAATGAGCAGTTCTTC
CDR3aa: CASSLGGQNNEQFF

j_gene: TRBJ2-2
d_gene: NA
v_gene: TRBV9
abundance: NA
CDR3nt: TGTGCCAGCAGCGTACAGAACACCGGGGAGCTGTTTTTT
CDR3aa: CASSVQNTGELFF

j_gene: TRBJ2-6
d_gene: NA
v_gene: TRBV7-2
abundance: NA
CDR3nt: TGTGCCAGCAGCTCGACTTCTGGGGCCAACGTCCTGACTTTC
CDR3aa: CASSSTSGANVLTF

j_gene: TRBJ2-1
d_gene: TRBD1
v_gene: TRBV30
abundance: NA
CDR3nt: TGTGCCTGGAGTGTGACAGGGATAAATGAGCAGTTCTTC
CDR3aa: CAWSVTGINEQFF

j_gene: TRBJ1-5
d_gene: NA
v_gene: TRBV7-9
abundance: NA
CDR3nt: TGTGCCAGCAGCTCCGGGGGGGCCCAGCATTTT
CDR3aa: CASSSGGAQHF

j_gene: TRBJ1-6
d_gene: NA
v_gene: TRBV2
abundance: NA
CDR3nt: TGTGCCAGCAGTGTAGAGGGCCTGCCTGATTCACCCCTCCACTTT
CDR3aa: CASSVEGLPDSPLHF

j_gene: TRBJ1-1
d_gene: NA
v_gene: TRBV4-2
abundance: NA
CDR3nt: TGTGCCAGCAGCCCTAAAGGGGCGTCGGGCACTGAAGCTTTCTTT
CDR3aa: CASSPKGASGTEAFF

j_gene: TRBJ2-1
d_gene: NA
v_gene: TRBV27
abundance: NA
CDR3nt: TGTGCCAGTCAACAGGGTCTCTACAATGAGCAGTTCTTC
CDR3aa: CASQQGLYNEQFF

j_gene: TRBJ2-7
d_gene: NA
v_gene: TRBV7-2
abundance: NA
CDR3nt: TGTGCCAGCAGCTTGTTGAGCGAGCAGTACTTC
CDR3aa: CASSLLSEQYF

j_gene: TRBJ2-1
d_gene: TRBD2
v_gene: TRBV3-1/TRBV3-2
abundance: NA
CDR3nt: TGTGCCAGCAGCCGATCGGGAGGGGGGGTGAGTTCCTACAATGAGCAGTTCTTC
CDR3aa: CASSRSGGGVSSYNEQFF

j_gene: TRBJ2-1
d_gene: NA
v_gene: TRBV29-1
abundance: NA
CDR3nt: TGCAGCGTTGAAGGAGGCGTCTTCGCAAAGCAGTTCTTC
CDR3aa: CSVEGGVFAKQFF

j_gene: TRBJ1-1
d_gene: TRBD1
v_gene: TRBV15
abundance: NA
CDR3nt: TGTGCCACCAGCAGGGGGAAGGGACAGGGAGTTTTCTTT
CDR3aa: CATSRGKGQGVFF

j_gene: TRBJ2-7
d_gene: NA
v_gene: TRBV19
abundance: NA
CDR3nt: TGTGCCAGTAGTCAAGAGGGATACGAACGCTACGAGCAGTACTTC
CDR3aa: CASSQEGYERYEQYF

j_gene: TRBJ2-2
d_gene: NA
v_gene: TRBV2
abundance: once
CDR3nt: TGTGCCAGCAGTACCGGGGCCGGGGAGCTGTTTTTT
CDR3aa: CASSTGAGELFF

j_gene: TRBJ1-2
d_gene: NA
v_gene: TRBV13
abundance: NA
CDR3nt: TGTGCCAGCATGGACGGGAGGAAGCCAAACTATGGCTACACCTTC
CDR3aa: CASMDGRKPNYGYTF

j_gene: TRBJ2-3
d_gene: TRBD2
v_gene: TRBV6-4
abundance: NA
CDR3nt: TGTGCCAGCAGTGACATCGCGGGGGGGCCAGATACGCAGTATTTT
CDR3aa: CASSDIAGGPDTQYF

j_gene: TRBJ1-5
d_gene: TRBD1
v_gene: TRBV5-5
abundance: NA
CDR3nt: TGTGCCAGCAGCTTACAGGGGGCAATAAGCAATCAGCCCCAGCATTTT
CDR3aa: CASSLQGAISNQPQHF

j_gene: TRBJ2-5
d_gene: NA
v_gene: TRBV29-1
abundance: NA
CDR3nt: TGCAGCGTCGAATGGGGGGTTGGAGAGACCCAGTACTTC
CDR3aa: CSVEWGVGETQYF

j_gene: TRBJ1-3
d_gene: NA
v_gene: TRBV7-3
abundance: NA
CDR3nt: TGTGCCAGCAGCCACCAAACAGGGTTCTCTGGAAACACCATATATTTT
CDR3aa: CASSHQTGFSGNTIYF

j_gene: TRBJ2-3
d_gene: NA
v_gene: TRBV24-1
abundance: NA
CDR3nt: TGTGCCACTCAAAAATCTGACTCGAGGACGCAGTATTTT
CDR3aa: CATQKSDSRTQYF

j_gene: TRBJ2-7
d_gene: TRBD2
v_gene: TRBV27
abundance: NA
CDR3nt: TGTGCCAGCAGCGAACCGGGACTAGCGGGGGCCCCCTACGAGCAGTACTTC
CDR3aa: CASSEPGLAGAPYEQYF

j_gene: TRBJ2-5
d_gene: TRBD1
v_gene: TRBV6-2/TRBV6-3
abundance: NA
CDR3nt: TGTGCCAGCAGTTACCTCCGGACAGGGGAAAAGGAGACCCAGTACTTC
CDR3aa: CASSYLRTGEKETQYF

j_gene: TRBJ1-5
d_gene: TRBD1
v_gene: TRBV7-7
abundance: NA
CDR3nt: TGTGCTAGCTTTACCGGGACAGAGTCATGCAATCAGCCCCAGCATTTT
CDR3aa: CASFTGTESCNQPQHF

j_gene: TRBJ2-3
d_gene: TRBD1
v_gene: TRBV9
abundance: NA
CDR3nt: TGTGCCAGCAGCGGCCCTTCAGGGGGTAGCACAGATACGCAGTATTTT
CDR3aa: CASSGPSGGSTDTQYF

j_gene: TRBJ1-3
d_gene: TRBD1
v_gene: TRBV11-2
abundance: NA
CDR3nt: TGTGCCAGCAGCTCCCGACAGGGAGTTGGAAACACCATATATTTT
CDR3aa: CASSSRQGVGNTIYF

j_gene: TRBJ1-2
d_gene: TRBD1
v_gene: TRBV2
abundance: NA
CDR3nt: TGTGCCAGCAGTGTGGGACAGGGGGCTTCATTCTATGGCTACACCTTC
CDR3aa: CASSVGQGASFYGYTF

j_gene: TRBJ1-2
d_gene: NA
v_gene: TRBV28
abundance: NA
CDR3nt: TGTGCCAGCAGTTTGGGGCGCGGGATCGGGGGCTACACCTTC
CDR3aa: CASSLGRGIGGYTF

j_gene: TRBJ2-6
d_gene: NA
v_gene: TRBV7-8
abundance: NA
CDR3nt: TGTGCCAGCAGCTCCAGACCCGGGGCTGGGGCCAACGTCCTGACTTTC
CDR3aa: CASSSRPGAGANVLTF

j_gene: TRBJ2-1
d_gene: NA
v_gene: TRBV9
abundance: NA
CDR3nt: TGTGCCAGCAGCGTAGGGCTGAATACCTACAATGAGCAGTTCTTC
CDR3aa: CASSVGLNTYNEQFF

j_gene: TRBJ2-7
d_gene: TRBD1
v_gene: TRBV11-2
abundance: few
CDR3nt: TGTGCCAGCAGCTTAGCCCCCGCGGCCACAGGGGCCTCCTACGAGCAGTACTTC
CDR3aa: CASSLAPAATGASYEQYF

j_gene: TRBJ2-5
d_gene: TRBD2
v_gene: TRBV9
abundance: NA
CDR3nt: TGTGCCAGCAGCGTAGGGCCTAGCGGGGCCCAAGAGACCCAGTACTTC
CDR3aa: CASSVGPSGAQETQYF

j_gene: TRBJ2-7
d_gene: NA
v_gene: TRBV4-3
abundance: once
CDR3nt: TGCGCCAGCAGCCAAGATCGGAGAACCCGGATAAACTACGAGCAGTACTTC
CDR3aa: CASSQDRRTRINYEQYF

j_gene: TRBJ2-3
d_gene: TRBD1
v_gene: TRBV6-5
abundance: NA
CDR3nt: TGTGCCAGCAGAGCTGGACAGGGGACAGATACGCAGTATTTT
CDR3aa: CASRAGQGTDTQYF

j_gene: TRBJ2-3
d_gene: NA
v_gene: TRBV19
abundance: NA
CDR3nt: TGTGCCAGTAGTAACGGACTCTCCGTCGGCGCAGATACGCAGTATTTT
CDR3aa: CASSNGLSVGADTQYF